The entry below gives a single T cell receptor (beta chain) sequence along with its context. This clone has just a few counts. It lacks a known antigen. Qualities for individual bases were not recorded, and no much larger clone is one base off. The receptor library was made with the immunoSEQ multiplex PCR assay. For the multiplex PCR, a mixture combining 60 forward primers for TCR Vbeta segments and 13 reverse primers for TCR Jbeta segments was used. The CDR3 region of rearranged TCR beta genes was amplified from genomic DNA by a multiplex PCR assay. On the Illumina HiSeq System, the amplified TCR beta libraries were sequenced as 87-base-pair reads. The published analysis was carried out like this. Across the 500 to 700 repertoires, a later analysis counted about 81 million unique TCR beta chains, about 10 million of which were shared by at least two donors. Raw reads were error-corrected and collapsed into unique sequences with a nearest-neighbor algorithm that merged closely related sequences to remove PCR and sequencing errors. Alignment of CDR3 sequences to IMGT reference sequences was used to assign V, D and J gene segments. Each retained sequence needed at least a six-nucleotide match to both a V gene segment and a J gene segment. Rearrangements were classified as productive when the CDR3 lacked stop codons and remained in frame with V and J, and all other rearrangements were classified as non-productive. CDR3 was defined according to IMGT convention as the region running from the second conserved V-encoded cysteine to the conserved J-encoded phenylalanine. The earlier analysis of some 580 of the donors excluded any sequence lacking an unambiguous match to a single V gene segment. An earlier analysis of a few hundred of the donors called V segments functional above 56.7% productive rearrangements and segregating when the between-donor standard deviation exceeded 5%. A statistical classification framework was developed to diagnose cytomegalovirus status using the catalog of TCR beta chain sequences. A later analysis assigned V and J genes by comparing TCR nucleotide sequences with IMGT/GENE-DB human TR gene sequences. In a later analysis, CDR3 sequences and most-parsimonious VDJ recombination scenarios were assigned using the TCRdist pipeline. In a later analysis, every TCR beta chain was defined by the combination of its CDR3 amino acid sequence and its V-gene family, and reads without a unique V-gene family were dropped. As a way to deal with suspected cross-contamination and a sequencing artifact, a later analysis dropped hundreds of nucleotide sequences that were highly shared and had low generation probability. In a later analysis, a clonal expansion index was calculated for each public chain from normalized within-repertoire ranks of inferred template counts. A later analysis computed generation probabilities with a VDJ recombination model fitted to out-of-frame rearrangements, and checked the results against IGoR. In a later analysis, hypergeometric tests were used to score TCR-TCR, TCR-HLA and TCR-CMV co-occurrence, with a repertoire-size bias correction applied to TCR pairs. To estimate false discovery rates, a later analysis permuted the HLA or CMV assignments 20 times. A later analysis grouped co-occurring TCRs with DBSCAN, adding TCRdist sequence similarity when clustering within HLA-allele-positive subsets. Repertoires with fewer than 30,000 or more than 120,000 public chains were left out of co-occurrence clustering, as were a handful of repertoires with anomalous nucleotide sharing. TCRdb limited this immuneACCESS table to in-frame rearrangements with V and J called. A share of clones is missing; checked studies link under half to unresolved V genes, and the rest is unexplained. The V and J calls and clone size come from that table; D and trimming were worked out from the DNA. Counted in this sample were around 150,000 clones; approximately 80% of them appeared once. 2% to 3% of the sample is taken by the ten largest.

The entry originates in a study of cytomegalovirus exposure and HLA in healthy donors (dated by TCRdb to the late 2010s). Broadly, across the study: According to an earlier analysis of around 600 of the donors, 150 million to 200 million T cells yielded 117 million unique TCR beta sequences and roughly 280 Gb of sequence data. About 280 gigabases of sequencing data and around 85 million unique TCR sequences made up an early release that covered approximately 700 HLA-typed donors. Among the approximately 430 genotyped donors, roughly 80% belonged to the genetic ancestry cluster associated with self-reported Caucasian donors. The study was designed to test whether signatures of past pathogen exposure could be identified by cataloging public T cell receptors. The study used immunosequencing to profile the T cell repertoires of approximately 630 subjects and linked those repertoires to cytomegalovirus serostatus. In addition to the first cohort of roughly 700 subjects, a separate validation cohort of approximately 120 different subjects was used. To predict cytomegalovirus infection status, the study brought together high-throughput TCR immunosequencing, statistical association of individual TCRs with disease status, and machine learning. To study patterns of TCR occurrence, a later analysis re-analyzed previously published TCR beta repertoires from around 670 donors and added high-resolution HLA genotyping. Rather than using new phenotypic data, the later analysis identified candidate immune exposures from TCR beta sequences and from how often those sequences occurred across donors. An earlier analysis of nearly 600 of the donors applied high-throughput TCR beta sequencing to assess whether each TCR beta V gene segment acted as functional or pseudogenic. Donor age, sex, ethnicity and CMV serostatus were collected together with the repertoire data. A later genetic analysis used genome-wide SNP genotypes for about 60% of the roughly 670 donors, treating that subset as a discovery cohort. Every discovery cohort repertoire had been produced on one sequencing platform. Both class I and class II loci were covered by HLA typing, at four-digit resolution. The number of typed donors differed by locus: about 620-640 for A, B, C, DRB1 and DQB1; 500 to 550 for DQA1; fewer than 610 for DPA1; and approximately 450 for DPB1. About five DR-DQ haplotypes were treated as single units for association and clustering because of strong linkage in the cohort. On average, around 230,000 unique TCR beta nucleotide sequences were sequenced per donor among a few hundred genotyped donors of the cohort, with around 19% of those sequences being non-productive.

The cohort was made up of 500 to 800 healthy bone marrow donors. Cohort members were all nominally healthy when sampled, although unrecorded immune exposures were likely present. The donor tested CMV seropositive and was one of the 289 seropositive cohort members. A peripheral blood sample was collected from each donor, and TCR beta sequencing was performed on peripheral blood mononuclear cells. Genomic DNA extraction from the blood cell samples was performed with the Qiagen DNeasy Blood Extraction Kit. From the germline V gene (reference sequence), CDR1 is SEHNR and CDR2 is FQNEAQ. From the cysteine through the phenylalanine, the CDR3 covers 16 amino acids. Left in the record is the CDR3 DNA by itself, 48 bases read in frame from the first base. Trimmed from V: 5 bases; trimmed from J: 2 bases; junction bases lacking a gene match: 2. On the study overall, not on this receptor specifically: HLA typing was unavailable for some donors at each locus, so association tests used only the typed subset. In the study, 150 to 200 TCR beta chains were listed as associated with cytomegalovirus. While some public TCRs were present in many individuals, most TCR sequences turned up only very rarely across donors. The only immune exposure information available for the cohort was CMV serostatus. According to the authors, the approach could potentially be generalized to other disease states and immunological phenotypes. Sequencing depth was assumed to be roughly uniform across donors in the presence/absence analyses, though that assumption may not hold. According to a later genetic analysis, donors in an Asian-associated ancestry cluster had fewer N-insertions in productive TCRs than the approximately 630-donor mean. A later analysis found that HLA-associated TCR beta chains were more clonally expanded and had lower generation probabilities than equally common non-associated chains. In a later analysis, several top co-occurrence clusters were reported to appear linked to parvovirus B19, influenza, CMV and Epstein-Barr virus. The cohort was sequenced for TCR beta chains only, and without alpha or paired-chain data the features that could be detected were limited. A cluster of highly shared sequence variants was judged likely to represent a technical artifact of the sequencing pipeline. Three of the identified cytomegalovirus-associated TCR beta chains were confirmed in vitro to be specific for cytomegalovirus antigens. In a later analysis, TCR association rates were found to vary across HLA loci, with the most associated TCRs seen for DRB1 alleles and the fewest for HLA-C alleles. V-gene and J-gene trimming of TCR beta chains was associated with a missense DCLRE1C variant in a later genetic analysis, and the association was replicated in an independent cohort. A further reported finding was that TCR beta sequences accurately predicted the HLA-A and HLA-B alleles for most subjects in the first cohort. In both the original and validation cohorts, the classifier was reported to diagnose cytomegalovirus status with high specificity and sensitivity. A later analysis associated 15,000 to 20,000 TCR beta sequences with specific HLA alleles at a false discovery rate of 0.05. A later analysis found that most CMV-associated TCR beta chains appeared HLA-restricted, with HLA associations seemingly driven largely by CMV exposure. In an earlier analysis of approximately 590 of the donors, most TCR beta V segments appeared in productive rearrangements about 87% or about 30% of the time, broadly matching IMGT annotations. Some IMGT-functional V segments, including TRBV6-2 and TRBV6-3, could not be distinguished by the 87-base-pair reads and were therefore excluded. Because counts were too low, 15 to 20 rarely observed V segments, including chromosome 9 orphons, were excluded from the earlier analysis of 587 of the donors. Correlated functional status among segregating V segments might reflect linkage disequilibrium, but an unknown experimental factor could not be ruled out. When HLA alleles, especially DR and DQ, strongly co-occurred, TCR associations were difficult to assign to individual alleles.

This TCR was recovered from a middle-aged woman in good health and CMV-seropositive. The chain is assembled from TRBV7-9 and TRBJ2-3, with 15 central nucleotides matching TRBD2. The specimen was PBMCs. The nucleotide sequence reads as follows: TGTGCCAGCAGCGGACTAGCGGGGGGGCCCACAGATACGCAGTATTTT. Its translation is CASSGLAGGPTDTQYF.